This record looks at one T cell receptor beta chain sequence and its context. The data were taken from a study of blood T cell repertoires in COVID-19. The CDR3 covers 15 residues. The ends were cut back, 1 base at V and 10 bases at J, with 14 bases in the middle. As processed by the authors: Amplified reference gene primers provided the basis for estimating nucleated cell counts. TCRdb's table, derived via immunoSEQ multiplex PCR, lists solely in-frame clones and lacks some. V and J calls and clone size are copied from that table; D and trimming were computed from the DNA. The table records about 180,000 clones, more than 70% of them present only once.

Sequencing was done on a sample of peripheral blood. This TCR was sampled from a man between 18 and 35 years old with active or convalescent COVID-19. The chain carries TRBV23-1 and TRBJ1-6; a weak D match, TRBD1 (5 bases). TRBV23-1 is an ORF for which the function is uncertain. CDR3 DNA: TGCGCCAGCAGTCAATGGGGCAGGGAGGGGTCACCCCTCCACTTT. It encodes CASSQWGREGSPLHF.